Sequencing of this TCR beta chain was carried out in a study of blood T cell repertoires in COVID-19. Study-wide context: Samples taken during acute and convalescent COVID-19 were collected in the United States, Italy and Spain.

In its sample, this clone ranks as medium-sized. In the authors' workflow: Counts of nucleated cells, estimated from reference gene primer amplification, were obtained. The method was immunoSEQ multiplex PCR; TCRdb's version includes in-frame clones alone and lacks a portion of them. The DNA was the basis for D and trimming; V, J and clone size are from that table. Altogether around 230,000 clones are present, approximately 85% being singletons, with the ten largest covering 5% to 6.5%. Trimming pared 4 bases from V and 0 bases from J, leaving 10 bases between. The CDR3 totals 15 residues. CDR1 SGHVS and CDR2 FNYEAQ come from the germline V gene.

The J gene is TRBJ1-3, the V gene TRBV7-6; a possible D gene is TRBD1 (5 bases). The receptor was derived from a man between 50 and 59 years old with COVID-19, enrolled during active disease. Sequencing was done on a sample of peripheral blood. The CDR3 sequence is CASSSIGGSGNTIYF. CDR3 DNA sequence: TGTGCCAGCAGCTCCATCGGGGGCTCTGGAAACACCATATATTTT. Full variable domain (remainder filled in from reference TRBV7-6 and TRBJ1-3): GAGVSQSPRYKVTKRGQDVALRCDPISGHVSLYWYRQALGQGPEFLTYFNYEAQQDKSGLPNDRFSAERPEGSISTLTIQRTEQRDSAMYRCASSSIGGSGNTIYFGEGSWLTVV.